The T cell receptor beta chain described here comes from a study of blood T cells in healthy people across ages. CDR1 SGHAT and CDR2 FQDESV come from the germline V gene (reference sequence). V shed 3 bases, J shed 7 bases, and the junction held 3 bases outside the gene matches. The CDR3 has 16 residues. This clonotype was counted only a few times. Using a J-beta primer mix together with a sample-barcoded 5' primer, a second PCR was run for about 6 to 12 cycles. TCRdb processed the 5' RACE reads anew with MiXCR; each CDR3 protein has one entry. In the table there are hundreds of thousands of distinct CDR3 sequences, roughly 52% of which are singletons.

The sequenced sample consisted of blood. This sequence joins TRBV11-1 and TRBJ2-1, with 16 nucleotides matching TRBD2. The receptor was derived from a man aged 30-40 years in good health. CDR3: CASSLGTSGGANEQFF. CDR3 nucleotide sequence: TGTGCCAGCAGCTTGGGGACTAGCGGGGGGGCTAATGAGCAGTTCTTC.